This TCR beta chain emerged from a study of T cell repertoires in cytomegalovirus infection. TCRdb processed the reads anew with MiXCR; each CDR3 protein has one entry. The repertoire consists of fewer than 650,000 distinct CDR3 sequences, with roughly 42% occurring once and the leading ten covering 48%. The sample holds a few counts of this clonotype. Its cognate antigen is unknown. The germline CDR1 and CDR2 sequences are SGHTA and FQGNSA. This CDR3 is 13 amino acids long. Between the trimmed V and J ends, which lost 5 bases and 5 bases, there was a span of 13 bases. V and J are TRBV7-2 and TRBJ2-7, with D possibly matching TRBD1 (7 bases). This receptor was identified in a human donor in good health (CMV status not recorded). Some clones in this sample may be carry-over from other donors' samples. The source material was cultured PBMCs, sampled from culture after CMV antigen stimulation. CDR3 sequence reads: CASSPGGRDEQYF. CDR3 in DNA: TGTGCCAGCAGCCCAGGGGGGCGGGACGAGCAGTACTTC.